A few counts support the clone carrying this T cell receptor (beta chain). Its target is unknown. The sample belongs to a study of cytomegalovirus exposure and HLA in healthy donors. General observations from the study: It was likely that a cluster of highly shared sequence variants was a sequencing artifact. Associated with HLA alleles at 0.05 false discovery rate in a later analysis were over 15,000 TCR beta sequences.

V lost 1 base to trimming and J lost 3 bases, with 13 bases between them. CDR3 size: 15 residues. Germline CDR1 reads SGHRS; CDR2 reads YFSETQ. PCR employed 60 Vbeta and 13 Jbeta primers. TCRdb's copy holds only in-frame clones and misses some; the assay was immunoSEQ multiplex PCR. Among roughly 150,000 clones, around 83% were seen once, and the ten largest hold roughly 2.5%. This clonotype originated in a man aged 25 to 40 in good health and CMV-seropositive. Material for sequencing was PBMCs. The chain carries TRBV5-1 and TRBJ1-1, with D possibly matching TRBD1 (5 bases). In DNA, the CDR3 is TGCGCCAGCAGCTTGTCGCAGGGAATGGACACTGAAGCTTTCTTT. It specifies CASSLSQGMDTEAFF.